This T cell receptor beta chain stems from a study of human T cells and chemical hapten exposure. This clonotype has more than one count but fewer than ten. This CDR3 is built from 13 residues. V lost 5 bases and J 4 bases, leaving 9 bases between the germline ends. Germline V gives CDR1 LNHNV, CDR2 YYDKDF (reference sequence). Each CDR3 protein is one row after TCRdb ran MiXCR on the RACE reads. The sample carries roughly 100,000 distinct CDR3 sequences, under 35% recorded once. Time point denoted: patch test 3, about 24 weeks after DPC sensitization. Treatment defined: therapeutic diphenylcyclopropenone sensitization with weekly scalp DPC.

The sample was whole blood, taken in connection with sensitization to the hapten diphenylcyclopropenone (DPC). The rearrangement joins TRBV15 to TRBJ2-1; D is possibly TRBD2 (6 bases). The sequence was obtained from a man aged 35 to 55 with alopecia areata. Some clones in this sample may be carry-over from other donors' samples. The CDR3 sequence: CATSGGVYNEQFF. Here the CDR3 DNA reads TGTGCCACCAGCGGCGGGGTATACAATGAGCAGTTCTTC. The whole variable domain, remainder taken from reference TRBV15 and TRBJ2-1, is DAMVIQNPRYQVTQFGKPVTLSCSQTLNHNVMYWYQQKSSQAPKLLFHYYDKDFNNEADTPDNFQSRRPNTSFCFLDIRSPGLGDTAMYLCATSGGVYNEQFFGPGTRLTVL.